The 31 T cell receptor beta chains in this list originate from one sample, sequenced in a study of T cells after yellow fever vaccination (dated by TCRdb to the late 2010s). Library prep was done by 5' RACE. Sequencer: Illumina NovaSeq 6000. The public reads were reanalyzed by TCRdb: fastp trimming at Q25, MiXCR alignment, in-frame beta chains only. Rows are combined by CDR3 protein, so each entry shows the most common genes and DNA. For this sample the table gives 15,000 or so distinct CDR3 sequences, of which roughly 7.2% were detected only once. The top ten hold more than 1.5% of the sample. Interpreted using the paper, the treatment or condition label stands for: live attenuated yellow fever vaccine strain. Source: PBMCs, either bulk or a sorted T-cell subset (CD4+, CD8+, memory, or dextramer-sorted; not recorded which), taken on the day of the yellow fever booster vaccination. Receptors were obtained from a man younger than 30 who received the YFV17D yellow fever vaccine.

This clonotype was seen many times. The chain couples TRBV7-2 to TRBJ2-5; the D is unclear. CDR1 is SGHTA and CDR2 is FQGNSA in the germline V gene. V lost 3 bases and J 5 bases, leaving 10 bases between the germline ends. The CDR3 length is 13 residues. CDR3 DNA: TGTGCCAGCAGCTTCAGGAATTTTGAGACCCAGTACTTC. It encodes CASSFRNFETQYF.

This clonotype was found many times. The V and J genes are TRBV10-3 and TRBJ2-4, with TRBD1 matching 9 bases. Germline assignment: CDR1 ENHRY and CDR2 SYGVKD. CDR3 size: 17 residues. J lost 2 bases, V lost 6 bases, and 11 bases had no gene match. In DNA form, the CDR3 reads TGTGCCATCAGGCCGGGACAGGGAAAGGGGACCAAAAACATTCAGTACTTC. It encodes CAIRPGQGKGTKNIQYF.

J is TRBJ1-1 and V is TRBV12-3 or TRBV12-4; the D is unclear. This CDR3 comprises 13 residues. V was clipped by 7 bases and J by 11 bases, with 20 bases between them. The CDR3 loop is CASTVFVGSDAFF. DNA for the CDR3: TGTGCCAGCACCGTGTTCGTCGGGAGTGATGCTTTCTTT.

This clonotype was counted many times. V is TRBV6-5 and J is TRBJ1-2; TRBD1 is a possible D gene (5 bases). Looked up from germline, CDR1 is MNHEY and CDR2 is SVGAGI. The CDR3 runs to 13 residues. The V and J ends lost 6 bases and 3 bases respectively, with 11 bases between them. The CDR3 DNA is TGTGCCAGCAGGGGGACGGAGTACTATGGCTACACCTTC. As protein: CASRGTEYYGYTF.

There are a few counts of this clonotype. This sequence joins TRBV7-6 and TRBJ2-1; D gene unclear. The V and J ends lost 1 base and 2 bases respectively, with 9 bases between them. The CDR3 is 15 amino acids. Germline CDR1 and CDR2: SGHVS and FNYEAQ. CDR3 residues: CASSLDGSTYNEQFF. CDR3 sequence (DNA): TGTGCCAGCAGCTTAGACGGGTCTACCTACAATGAGCAGTTCTTC.

The CDR3 is CASSPGLAGPTGRPQYF. The CDR3 nucleotides are TGTGCCAGCAGCCCGGGACTAGCGGGTCCAACGGGGAGACCCCAGTACTTC. The chain employs TRBV7-2 and TRBJ2-5; 12 positions agree with TRBD2. With 5 bases clipped from V and 9 bases from J, the junction kept 16 bases outside the gene matches. Germline CDR1 SGHTA, CDR2 FQGNSA. The CDR3 has 17 residues.

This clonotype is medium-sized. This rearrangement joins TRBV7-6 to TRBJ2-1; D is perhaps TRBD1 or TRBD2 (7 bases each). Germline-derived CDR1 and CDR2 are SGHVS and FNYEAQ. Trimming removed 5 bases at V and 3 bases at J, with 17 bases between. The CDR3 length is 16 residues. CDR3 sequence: CASSPSTGDYYNEQFF. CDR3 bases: TGTGCCAGCAGCCCGAGCACAGGGGACTACTACAATGAGCAGTTCTTC.

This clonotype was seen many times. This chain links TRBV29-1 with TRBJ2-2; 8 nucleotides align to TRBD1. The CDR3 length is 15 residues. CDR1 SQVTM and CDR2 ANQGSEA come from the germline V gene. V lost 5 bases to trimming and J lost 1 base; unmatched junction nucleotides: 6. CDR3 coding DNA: TGCAGCGTTATCCCCGGGACAGGGAACACCGGGGAGCTGTTTTTT. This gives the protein CSVIPGTGNTGELFF.

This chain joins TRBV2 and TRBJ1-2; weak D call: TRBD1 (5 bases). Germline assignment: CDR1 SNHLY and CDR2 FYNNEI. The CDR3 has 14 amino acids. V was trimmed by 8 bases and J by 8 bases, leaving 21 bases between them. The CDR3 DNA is TGTGCCAGCCCCTCCCAGCGTGACGGGGACGGCTACACCTTC. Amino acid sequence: CASPSQRDGDGYTF.

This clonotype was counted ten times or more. CDR3 nucleotides: TGCGCCAGCAGCCCCGGGGGGGCTACGGTACAAGAGACCCAGTACTTC. It codes for CASSPGGATVQETQYF. The chain has TRBV5-1 and TRBJ2-5; 8 bases line up with TRBD2. This CDR3 has 16 residues. With V trimmed by 4 bases and J by 2 bases, 10 bases remained unmatched. The germline gives CDR1 SGHRS, CDR2 YFSETQ.

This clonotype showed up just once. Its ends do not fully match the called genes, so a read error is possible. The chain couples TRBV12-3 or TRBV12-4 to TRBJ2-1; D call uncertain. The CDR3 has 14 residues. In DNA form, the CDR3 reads TGTGCCTGCAGTTCGCAAGGCCCGCGGATGGAGCAGTTCTTC. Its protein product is CACSSQGPRMEQFF.

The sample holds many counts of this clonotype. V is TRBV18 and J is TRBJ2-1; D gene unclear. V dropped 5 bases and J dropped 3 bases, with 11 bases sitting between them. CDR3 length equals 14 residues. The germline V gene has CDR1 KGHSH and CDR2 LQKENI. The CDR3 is CASSTSTVYNEQFF. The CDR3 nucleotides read TGTGCCAGCTCAACCAGTACGGTCTACAATGAGCAGTTCTTC. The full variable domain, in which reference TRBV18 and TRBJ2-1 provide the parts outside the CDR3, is NAGVMQNPRHLVRRRGQEARLRCSPMKGHSHVYWYRQLPEEGLKFMVYLQKENIIDESGMPKERFSAEFPKEGPSILRIQQVVRGDSAAYFCASSTSTVYNEQFFGPGTRLTVL.

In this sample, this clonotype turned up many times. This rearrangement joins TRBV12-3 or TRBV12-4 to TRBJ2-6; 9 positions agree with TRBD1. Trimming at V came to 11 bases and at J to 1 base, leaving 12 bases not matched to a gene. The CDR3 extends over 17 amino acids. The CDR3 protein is CASHAGQGFSGANVLTF. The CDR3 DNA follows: TGTGCCTCACACGCGGGACAGGGTTTTTCTGGGGCCAACGTCCTGACTTTC.

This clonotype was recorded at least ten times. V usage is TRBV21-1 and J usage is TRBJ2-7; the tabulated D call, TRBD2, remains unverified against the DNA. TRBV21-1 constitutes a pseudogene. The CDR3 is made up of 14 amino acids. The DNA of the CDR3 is TGTGCCAGCAGCACGGAGGGGGAGGGGCACGAGCAGTACTTC. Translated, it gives CASSTEGEGHEQYF.

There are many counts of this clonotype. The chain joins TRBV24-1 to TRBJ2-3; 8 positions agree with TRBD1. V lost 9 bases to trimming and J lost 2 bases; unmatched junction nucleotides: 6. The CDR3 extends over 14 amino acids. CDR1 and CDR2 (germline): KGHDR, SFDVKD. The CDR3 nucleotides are TGTGCCACCGGACAGGGAAGCCCCACAGATACGCAGTATTTT. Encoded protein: CATGQGSPTDTQYF.

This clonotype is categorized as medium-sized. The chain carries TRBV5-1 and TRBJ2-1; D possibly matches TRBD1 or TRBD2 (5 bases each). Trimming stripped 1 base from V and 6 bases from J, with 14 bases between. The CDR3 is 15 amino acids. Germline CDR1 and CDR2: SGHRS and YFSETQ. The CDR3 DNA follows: TGCGCCAGCAGCTTGATGGGGGTATTCGGCAATGAGCAGTTCTTC. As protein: CASSLMGVFGNEQFF.

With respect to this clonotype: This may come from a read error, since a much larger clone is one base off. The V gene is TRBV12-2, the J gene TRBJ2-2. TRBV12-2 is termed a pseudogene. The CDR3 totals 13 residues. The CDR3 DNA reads TGTGCAAGTCCGGATATTGTACGAGGGGAGCTGTTTTTT. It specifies CASPDIVRGELFF.

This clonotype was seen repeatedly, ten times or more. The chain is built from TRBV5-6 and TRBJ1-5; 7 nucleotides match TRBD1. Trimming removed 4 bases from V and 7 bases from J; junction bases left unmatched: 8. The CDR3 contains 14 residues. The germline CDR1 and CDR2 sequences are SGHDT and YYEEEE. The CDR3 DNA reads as TGTGCCAGCAGCCAGGGGGGGAGCGGGCAGCCCCAGCATTTT. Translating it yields CASSQGGSGQPQHF.

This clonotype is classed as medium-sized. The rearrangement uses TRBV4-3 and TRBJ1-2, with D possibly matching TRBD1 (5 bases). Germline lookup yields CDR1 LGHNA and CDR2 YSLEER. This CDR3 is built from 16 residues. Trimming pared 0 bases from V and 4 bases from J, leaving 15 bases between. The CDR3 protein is CASSQDRDGLVYGYTF. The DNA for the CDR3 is TGCGCCAGCAGCCAAGATAGGGACGGGTTAGTCTATGGCTACACCTTC.

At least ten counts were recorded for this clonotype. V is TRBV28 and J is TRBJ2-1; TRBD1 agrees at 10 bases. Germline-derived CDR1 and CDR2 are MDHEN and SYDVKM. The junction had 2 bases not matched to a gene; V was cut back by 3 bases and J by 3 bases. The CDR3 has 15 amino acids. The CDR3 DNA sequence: TGTGCCAGCAGTTTCAGGACAGGGGGCTACAATGAGCAGTTCTTC. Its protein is CASSFRTGGYNEQFF.

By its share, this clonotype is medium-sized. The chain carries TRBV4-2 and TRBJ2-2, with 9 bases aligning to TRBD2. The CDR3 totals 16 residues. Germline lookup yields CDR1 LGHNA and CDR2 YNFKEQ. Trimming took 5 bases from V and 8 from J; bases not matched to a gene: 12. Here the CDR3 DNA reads TGTGCCAGCAGCTCTCGGCCGGGACTAGCCAGAGGGGAGCTGTTTTTT. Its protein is CASSSRPGLARGELFF.

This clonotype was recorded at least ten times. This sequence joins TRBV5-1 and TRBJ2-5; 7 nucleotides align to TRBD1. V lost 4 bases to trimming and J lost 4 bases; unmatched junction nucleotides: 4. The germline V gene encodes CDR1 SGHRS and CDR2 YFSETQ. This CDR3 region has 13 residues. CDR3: CASSVGQVETQYF. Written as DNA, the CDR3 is TGCGCCAGCAGCGTCGGACAGGTAGAGACCCAGTACTTC.

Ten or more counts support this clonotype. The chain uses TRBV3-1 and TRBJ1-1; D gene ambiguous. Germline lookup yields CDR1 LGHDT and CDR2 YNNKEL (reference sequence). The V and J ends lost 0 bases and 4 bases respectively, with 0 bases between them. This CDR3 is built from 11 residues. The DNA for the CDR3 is TGTGCCAGCAGCCAAGACACTGAAGCTTTCTTT. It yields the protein CASSQDTEAFF.

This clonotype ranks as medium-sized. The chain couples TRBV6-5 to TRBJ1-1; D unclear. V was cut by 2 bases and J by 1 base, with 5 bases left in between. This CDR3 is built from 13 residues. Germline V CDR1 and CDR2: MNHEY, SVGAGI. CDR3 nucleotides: TGTGCCAGCAGTTACCTGCGGAACACTGAAGCTTTCTTT. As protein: CASSYLRNTEAFF.

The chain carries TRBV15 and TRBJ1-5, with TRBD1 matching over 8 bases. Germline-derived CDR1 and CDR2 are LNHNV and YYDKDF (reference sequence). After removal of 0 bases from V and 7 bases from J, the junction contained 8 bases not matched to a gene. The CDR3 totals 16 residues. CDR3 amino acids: CATSRDYGQGEQPQHF. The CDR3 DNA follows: TGTGCCACCAGCAGAGATTATGGACAGGGTGAGCAGCCCCAGCATTTT.

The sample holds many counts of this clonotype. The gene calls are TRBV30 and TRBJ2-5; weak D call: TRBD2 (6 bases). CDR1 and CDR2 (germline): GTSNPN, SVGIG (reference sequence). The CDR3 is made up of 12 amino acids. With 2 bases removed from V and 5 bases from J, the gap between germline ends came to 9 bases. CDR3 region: CAWSRREETQYF. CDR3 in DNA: TGTGCCTGGAGTCGCCGGGAGGAGACCCAGTACTTC. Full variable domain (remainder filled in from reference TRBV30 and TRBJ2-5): SQTIHQWPATLVQPVGSPLSLECTVEGTSNPNLYWYRQAAGRGLQLLFYSVGIGQISSEVPQNLSASRPQDRQFILSSKKLLLSDSGFYLCAWSRREETQYFGPGTRLLVL.

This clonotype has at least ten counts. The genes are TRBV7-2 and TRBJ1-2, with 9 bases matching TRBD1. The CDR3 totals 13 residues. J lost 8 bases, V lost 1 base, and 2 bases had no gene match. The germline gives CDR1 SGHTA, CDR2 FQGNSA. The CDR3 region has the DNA TGTGCCAGCAGCTTAGTAGACAGGGGGGGCTACACCTTC. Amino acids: CASSLVDRGGYTF.

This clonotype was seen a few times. This CDR3 is CAWSAGTANQPQHF. In DNA, the CDR3 is TGTGCCTGGAGCGCCGGGACAGCTAATCAGCCCCAGCATTTT. The rearrangement links TRBV30 to TRBJ1-5, with 7 bases that match TRBD1. Germline CDR1 reads GTSNPN; CDR2 reads SVGIG (reference sequence). Trimming removed 3 bases from V and 4 bases from J; junction bases left unmatched: 6. The CDR3 sequence is 14 residues long.

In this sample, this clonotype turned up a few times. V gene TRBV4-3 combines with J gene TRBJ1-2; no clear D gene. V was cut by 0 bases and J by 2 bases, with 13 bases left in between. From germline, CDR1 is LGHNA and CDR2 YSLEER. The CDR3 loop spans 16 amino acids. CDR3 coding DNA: TGCGCCAGCAGCCAAGATGGGGTCACACACAACTATGGCTACACCTTC. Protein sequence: CASSQDGVTHNYGYTF.

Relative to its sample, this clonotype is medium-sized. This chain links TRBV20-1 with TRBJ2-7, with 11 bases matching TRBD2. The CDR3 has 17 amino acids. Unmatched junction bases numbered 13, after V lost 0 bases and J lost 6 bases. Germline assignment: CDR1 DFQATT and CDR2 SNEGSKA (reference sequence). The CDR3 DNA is TGCAGTGCTAGAGATCGTAGCCTAGCGGGGGGCTTAAGCGAGCAGTACTTC. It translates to CSARDRSLAGGLSEQYF.

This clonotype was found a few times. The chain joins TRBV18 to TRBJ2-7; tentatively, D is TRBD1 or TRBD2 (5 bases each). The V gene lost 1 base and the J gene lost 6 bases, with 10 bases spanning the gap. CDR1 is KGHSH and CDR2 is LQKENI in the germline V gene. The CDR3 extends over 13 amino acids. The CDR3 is CASSPLGGSEQYF. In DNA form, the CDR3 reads TGTGCCAGCTCACCACTTGGGGGAAGCGAGCAGTACTTC.